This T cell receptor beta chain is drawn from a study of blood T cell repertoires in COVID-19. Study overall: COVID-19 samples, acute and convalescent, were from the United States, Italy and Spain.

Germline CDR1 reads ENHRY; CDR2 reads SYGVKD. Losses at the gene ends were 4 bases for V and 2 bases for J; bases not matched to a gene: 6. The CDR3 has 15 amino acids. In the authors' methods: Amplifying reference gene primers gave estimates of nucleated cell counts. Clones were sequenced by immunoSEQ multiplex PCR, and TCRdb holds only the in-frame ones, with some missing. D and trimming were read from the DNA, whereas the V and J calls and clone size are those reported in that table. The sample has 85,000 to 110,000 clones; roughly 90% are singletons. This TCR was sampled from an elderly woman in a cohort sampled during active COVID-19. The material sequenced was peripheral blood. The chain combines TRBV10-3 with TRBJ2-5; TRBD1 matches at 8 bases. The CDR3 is CAISARTGTQETQYF. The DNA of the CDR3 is TGTGCCATCAGTGCTAGGACAGGGACTCAAGAGACCCAGTACTTC.